This TCR beta chain was obtained from a study of prognosis after radiotherapy for stage I lung cancer. Overall study context: SBRT spanned 3 to 5 fractions, reaching a biologically effective dose of at least 100 Gy.

Study-wide findings and caveats: Reports indicated that TRBV and TRBJ gene usage differed between patients with and without metastases, including differences in roughly 10 V and two J genes after SBRT. Before stereotactic body radiation therapy the median unique TCR clone count was around 10,000, and afterwards it fell to roughly 7,000.

This clonotype came up many times. Its antigen is currently unknown. Germline V lookup: CDR1 DFQATT, CDR2 SNEGSKA (reference sequence). The V gene end was trimmed by 4 bases and the J gene end by 2 bases; junction bases not matched to a gene: 6. The CDR3 extends over 14 amino acids. From genomic DNA, TCR beta CDR3 was amplified by two-round multiplex PCR. Primers were specific to each TRBV and TRBJ gene in first-round PCR. In TCRdb, the multiplex PCR reads were re-called with MiXCR into one record per CDR3 protein. The sample shows about 59,000 distinct CDR3 sequences, roughly 29% of them seen only once.

The source material was PBMCs, sampled before or after stereotactic body radiation therapy (not recorded which). This receptor was obtained from a donor aged 50 or older with non-small cell lung cancer. The V call is TRBV20-1, the J call TRBJ2-7; 9 bases map to TRBD1. The DNA of the CDR3 is TGCAGTGCTAAACCGGGACAGGGCCCCTACGAGCAGTACTTC. It is translated as CSAKPGQGPYEQYF.